These 17 T cell receptor beta chains share one sample of origin, sequenced in a study of technical replicates of blood from four donors. Sequenced by immunoSEQ multiplex PCR; TCRdb stores in-frame clones only, minus some. The table records under 80,000 clones, roughly 97% of them present only once. The sample taken for sequencing was T cells isolated from PBMCs. The receptor source for this set is a human donor in good health.

The genes are TRBV27 and TRBJ2-7, with 8 bases that match TRBD1. This CDR3 has 18 amino acids. V was pared by 5 bases and J by 4 bases, with 19 bases of the junction left unmatched. Germline CDR1 MNHEY, CDR2 SMNVEV (reference sequence). Here the CDR3 reads CASSPLFRGQGSEYEQYF. CDR3 sequence (DNA): TGTGCCAGCAGTCCGCTATTTCGTGGACAGGGAAGTGAATACGAGCAGTACTTC.

This chain links TRBV27 with TRBJ2-3; D is uncertain. The germline gives CDR1 MNHEY, CDR2 SMNVEV (reference sequence). CDR3 length: 17 residues. Trimming removed 5 bases at V and 0 bases at J, with 18 bases between. As DNA, the CDR3 is TGTGCCAGCAGTCTCCTCCCCTGGCGGCTTAGCACAGATACGCAGTATTTT. It translates to CASSLLPWRLSTDTQYF.

The chain links TRBV7-6 to TRBJ2-7, with TRBD1 as a possible D gene (6 bases). V was trimmed by 4 bases and J by 2 bases, leaving 15 bases between them. The germline CDR1 and CDR2 sequences are SGHVS and FNYEAQ. The CDR3 sequence is 15 residues long. CDR3 bases: TGTGCCAGCAGCTGGACAGACTCTGAGACCTACGAGCAGTACTTC. Translation: CASSWTDSETYEQYF.

This chain connects TRBV10-3 to TRBJ2-7; D possibly corresponds to TRBD2 (5 bases). V was pared by 2 bases and J by 7 bases, with 9 bases between. This CDR3 region has 12 residues. In germline, CDR1 is ENHRY, CDR2 SYGVKD. CDR3 sequence: CAISEAEREQYF. The DNA of the CDR3 is TGTGCCATCAGTGAGGCGGAGCGGGAGCAGTACTTC.

CDR3 loop: CASSLGTGGANEKLFF. CDR3 bases: TGCGCCAGCAGCTTGGGAACAGGGGGAGCTAATGAAAAACTGTTTTTT. This rearrangement joins TRBV5-1 to TRBJ1-4; TRBD1 matches 8 bases. This CDR3 has 16 residues. V lost 0 bases, J lost 3 bases, and 4 bases stayed unmatched. Germline V gene data show CDR1 as SGHRS and CDR2 as YFSETQ.

V gene TRBV7-2 combines with J gene TRBJ1-1, with unresolved D. The germline V gene has CDR1 SGHTA and CDR2 FQGNSA. The CDR3 sequence is 13 residues long. V was clipped by 4 bases and J by 2 bases, with 8 bases between them. The CDR3 spells CASSSQKNTEAFF. In nucleotides, the CDR3 is TGTGCCAGCAGCTCACAAAAAAACACTGAAGCTTTCTTT.

The J gene is TRBJ2-7, the V gene TRBV6-6; 8 bases align to TRBD1. V shed 5 bases and J 7 bases; nucleotides not matched to a gene: 13. There are 15 residues in the CDR3. CDR1 is MNHNY and CDR2 is SVGAGI in the germline V gene (reference sequence). The CDR3 spells CASSHPGQGQEEQYF. CDR3 DNA: TGTGCCAGCAGTCACCCCGGACAGGGACAAGAAGAGCAGTACTTC.

This clone showed up just once. DNA of the CDR3: TGTGCCACCCATGACAGGGACACCGGGGAGCTGTTTTTT. This encodes CATHDRDTGELFF. The chain links TRBV11-2 to TRBJ2-2, with 7 bases that match TRBD1. V lost 10 bases, J lost 3 bases, and 5 bases stayed unmatched. CDR3 length: 13 residues. CDR1 and CDR2 from the germline V gene are SGHAT and FQNNGV.

The chain joins TRBV27 to TRBJ1-5; D possibly corresponds to TRBD1 (5 bases). Deletions cut 5 bases from V and 3 bases from J, with 11 bases between. Germline CDR1 reads MNHEY; CDR2 reads SMNVEV (reference sequence). This CDR3 comprises 14 residues. CDR3 loop: CASSPGVDNQPQHF. The CDR3 DNA is TGTGCCAGCAGTCCGGGGGTAGACAATCAGCCCCAGCATTTT.

This clone was seen just once. This chain's CDR3 is CASREFGSYEQYF. Written as DNA, the CDR3 is TGTGCCAGTCGAGAGTTTGGCTCCTACGAGCAGTACTTC. J is TRBJ2-7 and V is TRBV19; D is unclear. Trimming stripped 8 bases from V and 0 bases from J, with 11 bases between. This CDR3 spans 13 amino acids. Germline loops: CDR1 LNHDA, CDR2 SQIVND (reference sequence).

This sequence joins TRBV2 and TRBJ2-1; a possible D gene is TRBD2 (5 bases). Per germline, CDR1 SNHLY and CDR2 FYNNEI. V lost 7 bases to trimming and J lost 0 bases, with 10 bases between them. The length of the CDR3 is 14 residues. The CDR3 DNA reads TGTGCCAGCACACGGGGTAGCTCCTACAATGAGCAGTTCTTC. Its translation is CASTRGSSYNEQFF.

V usage is TRBV7-9 and J usage is TRBJ1-2; 9 bases line up with TRBD1. Losses at the gene ends were 5 bases for V and 5 bases for J; bases not matched to a gene: 3. Germline V gene sequence: CDR1 SEHNR, CDR2 FQNEAQ (reference sequence). The CDR3 sequence is 13 residues long. The CDR3 DNA reads TGTGCCAGCAGCCCGACAGGGGGATATGGCTACACCTTC. Translation: CASSPTGGYGYTF.

This sequence joins TRBV5-6 and TRBJ2-7; 7 bases line up with TRBD1. After removal of 2 bases from V and 3 bases from J, the junction contained 11 bases not matched to a gene. Per the germline V gene, CDR1 is SGHDT and CDR2 is YYEEEE. This CDR3 comprises 16 residues. The CDR3 here is CASSFGPGTEGYEQYF. DNA of the CDR3: TGTGCCAGCAGCTTCGGTCCCGGGACAGAGGGCTACGAGCAGTACTTC.

In this sample, this clone turned up once. J is TRBJ2-1 and V is TRBV4-1; a weak D match, TRBD2 (6 bases). The V gene lost 1 base and the J gene lost 16 bases, with 20 bases spanning the gap. Germline-derived CDR1 and CDR2 are MGHRA and YSYEKL. The CDR3 length is 14 residues. CDR3 amino acids: CASSQGVRDWSFFF. The CDR3 DNA is TGCGCCAGCAGCCAAGGAGTCCGGGACTGGAGTTTTTTCTTC.

This chain connects TRBV25-1 to TRBJ1-1; D is possibly TRBD1 (6 bases). Germline-derived CDR1 and CDR2 are MGHDK and SYGVNS. This CDR3 has 12 residues. V lost 3 bases and J 11 bases, leaving 13 bases between the germline ends. The CDR3 reads CASSDRGVGAFF. CDR3 nucleotides: TGTGCCAGCAGTGACAGGGGTGTCGGTGCTTTCTTT.

Concerning this clone: Mismatch with germline at one junction end may stem from a read error. V gene TRBV7-7 combines with J gene TRBJ2-5; D ambiguous. The germline CDR1 and CDR2 sequences are SSHAT and FNYEAQ (reference sequence). The CDR3 extends over 15 amino acids. CDR3 in DNA: TGTGCTAGCAGCTTAAGTTGGGCCTCCAGGGAGACCCAGTACTTC. Translating it yields CASSLSWASRETQYF. The full variable domain, its missing parts supplied by reference TRBV7-7 and TRBJ2-5, is GAGVSQSPRYKVTKRGQDVTLRCDPISSHATLYWYQQALGQGPEFLTYFNYEAQPDKSGLPSDRFSAERPEGSISTLTIQRTEQRDSAMYRCASSLSWASRETQYFGPGTRLLVL.

Written as DNA, the CDR3 is TGTGCCAGTAGTTGGTTGGCTAGCGGGAGTGAGCAGTTCTTC. Protein product: CASSWLASGSEQFF. The V and J genes are TRBV19 and TRBJ2-1, with 10 nucleotides matching TRBD2. Germline V gives CDR1 LNHDA, CDR2 SQIVND (reference sequence). This CDR3 region has 14 residues. The V segment lost 5 bases and the J segment 9 bases; nucleotides outside the gene matches: 7.